The rows below give T cell receptor beta chains drawn from one sample of a study of CD8+ T cells in alopecia areata. Sequencing was performed with immunoSEQ multiplex PCR; in TCRdb, only in-frame clones are kept and a portion is missing. Of under 150,000 clones listed, 61% are singletons. The source was CD4+ T cells sorted from blood, collected at week 4, from a patient treated with tofacitinib. These receptors were obtained from a human donor with alopecia areata. CDR3s include the opening cysteine and the closing phenylalanine or tryptophan. The D gene is left open where the match is weak. Clone size is stated in some rows and not others, as once, few, many or a class when expanded.

J	V	D	size	CDR3	DNA
TRBJ2-5	TRBV7-9	-	few	CASSEKETQYF	TGTGCCAGCAGCGAAAAAGAGACCCAGTACTTC
TRBJ2-3	TRBV27	TRBD2	few	CASSFWGLAGSSDTQYF	TGTGCCAGCAGTTTTTGGGGACTAGCGGGGAGTTCAGATACGCAGTATTTT
TRBJ2-3	TRBV9	-	-	CASSVVGDSTDTQYF	TGTGCCAGCAGCGTAGTCGGAGATAGCACAGATACGCAGTATTTT
TRBJ1-2	TRBV7-2	-	-	CASSPQQGTYGYTF	TGTGCCAGCAGCCCGCAACAGGGAACCTATGGCTACACCTTC
TRBJ1-6	TRBV6-5	-	-	CASSTGTHNSPLHF	TGTGCCAGCAGCACCGGGACACACAATTCACCCCTCCACTTT
TRBJ2-7	TRBV7-2	TRBD2	-	CASSLVWAGGSSYEQYF	TGTGCCAGCAGCTTGGTCTGGGCCGGCGGGAGTTCCTACGAGCAGTACTTC
TRBJ2-3	TRBV4-3	-	-	CASSRGPAASDTQYF	TGCGCCAGCAGCCGGGGACCGGCGGCGTCAGATACGCAGTATTTT
TRBJ1-1	TRBV7-2	-	-	CASSVRTKNTEAFF	TGTGCCAGCAGCGTGAGGACAAAGAACACTGAAGCTTTCTTT
TRBJ1-1	TRBV29-1	-	few	CSVDAQVPVTEAFF	TGCAGCGTTGACGCTCAGGTCCCCGTTACTGAAGCTTTCTTT
TRBJ1-2	TRBV6-1	-	-	CASRDQPGSYGYTF	TGTGCCAGCAGGGACCAACCTGGGAGCTATGGCTACACCTTC
TRBJ2-2	TRBV9	-	once	CASSVELDGELFF	TGTGCCAGCAGCGTAGAACTCGACGGGGAGCTGTTTTTT
TRBJ1-5	TRBV30	TRBD1	few	CAWNPTGGSNQPQHF	TGTGCCTGGAACCCGACAGGGGGCAGCAATCAGCCCCAGCATTTT
TRBJ2-2	TRBV18	TRBD1	-	CASSPSGQGAAGELFF	TGTGCCAGCTCACCCTCCGGACAGGGGGCGGCCGGGGAGCTGTTTTTT
TRBJ2-1	TRBV29-1	-	-	CSVQFVHEQFF	TGCAGCGTACAGTTCGTACATGAGCAGTTCTTC
TRBJ2-7	TRBV5-1	-	-	CASSLGGADEQYF	TGCGCCAGCAGCTTGGGGGGCGCGGACGAGCAGTACTTC
TRBJ1-2	TRBV4-1	-	-	CASSQEVGVRGYTF	TGCGCCAGCAGCCAAGAGGTGGGGGTGCGGGGCTACACCTTC
TRBJ1-1	TRBV7-3	-	-	CASSLLVNTEAFF	TGTGCCAGCAGCTTATTAGTGAACACTGAAGCTTTCTTT
TRBJ1-5	TRBV27	TRBD1	few	CASSLWGVRGAVNQPQHF	TGTGCCAGCAGTTTGTGGGGGGTCAGGGGGGCGGTCAATCAGCCCCAGCATTTT
TRBJ1-1	TRBV29-1	-	-	CSVQGLGTEAFF	TGCAGCGTCCAGGGCCTGGGCACTGAAGCTTTCTTT
TRBJ2-7	TRBV7-2	TRBD2	few	CASSLDSSGSGYEQYF	TGTGCCAGCAGCTTAGATTCTAGCGGATCCGGCTACGAGCAGTACTTC
TRBJ1-2	TRBV25-1	-	-	CASSGFQGSNYGYTF	TGTGCCAGCAGTGGCTTTCAGGGGTCCAACTATGGCTACACCTTC
TRBJ2-2	TRBV28	-	-	CASSPNGVTGELFF	TGTGCCAGCAGTCCTAACGGCGTCACCGGGGAGCTGTTTTTT
TRBJ1-5	TRBV6-6	-	-	CASSYSLGDQPQHF	TGTGCCAGCAGTTACTCGCTTGGTGATCAGCCCCAGCATTTT
TRBJ2-7	TRBV4-1	-	few	CASSQTGGYEQYF	TGCGCCAGCAGCCAAACAGGAGGCTACGAGCAGTACTTC
TRBJ1-1	TRBV7-2	TRBD1	-	CASSPGQMNTEAFF	TGTGCCAGCAGCCCGGGACAGATGAACACTGAAGCTTTCTTT
TRBJ2-3	TRBV5-1	-	once	CASSLGTTDTQYF	TGCGCCAGCAGCTTGGGAACGACAGATACGCAGTATTTT
TRBJ2-2	TRBV4-3	-	-	CASSQETGRNTGELFF	TGCGCCAGCAGCCAAGAGACGGGACGGAACACCGGGGAGCTGTTTTTT
TRBJ1-1	TRBV18	-	once	CASSPVGKNTEAFF	TGTGCCAGCTCACCCGTAGGGAAGAACACTGAAGCTTTCTTT
TRBJ2-2	TRBV29-1	TRBD2	-	CSVPGLAGGTGELFF	TGCAGCGTCCCGGGACTAGCGGGAGGAACCGGGGAGCTGTTTTTT
TRBJ1-1	TRBV30	-	-	CAWSVPPSNTEAFF	TGTGCCTGGAGTGTACCTCCTTCGAACACTGAAGCTTTCTTT
TRBJ1-3	TRBV5-1	TRBD1	-	CASTDDRGQAGNTIYF	TGCGCCAGCACCGATGATAGGGGACAGGCTGGAAACACCATATATTTT
TRBJ1-2	TRBV30	TRBD1	-	CAWSQDRGDGYTF	TGTGCCTGGAGTCAGGACAGGGGGGATGGCTACACCTTC
TRBJ2-2	TRBV7-9	-	-	CASSTTDTGELFF	TGTGCCAGCAGCACCACAGACACCGGGGAGCTGTTTTTT
TRBJ1-1	TRBV18	-	-	CASSPYREGVDIGAFF	TGTGCCAGCTCACCCTACAGGGAAGGGGTAGACATCGGAGCTTTCTTT
TRBJ1-2	TRBV6-5	-	-	CASSLGASNYGYTF	TGTGCCAGCAGTTTGGGGGCCAGTAACTATGGCTACACCTTC
TRBJ1-2	TRBV7-2	-	-	CASSLGRGRGGYYGYTF	TGTGCCAGCAGCTTAGGTCGGGGGAGGGGAGGCTACTATGGCTACACCTTC
TRBJ1-5	TRBV4-2	-	once	CASSQELGLTDQPQHF	TGTGCCAGCAGCCAAGAGCTGGGGCTTACAGATCAGCCCCAGCATTTT
TRBJ1-2	TRBV4-3	-	-	CASSQGGGYGYTF	TGCGCCAGCAGCCAAGGGGGCGGCTATGGCTACACCTTC
TRBJ1-2	TRBV20-1	TRBD1	-	CSATQGYGYTF	TGCAGTGCTACACAGGGGTATGGCTACACCTTC
TRBJ2-3	TRBV7-2	-	-	CASSSPSTDTQYF	TGTGCCAGCAGCTCCCCCAGCACAGATACGCAGTATTTT
TRBJ2-7	TRBV28	TRBD1	-	CASTPGGYSYEQYF	TGTGCCAGCACCCCAGGGGGCTACTCCTACGAGCAGTACTTC
TRBJ2-6	TRBV5-1	-	-	CASSLDGANVLTF	TGCGCCAGCAGCTTGGATGGGGCCAACGTCCTGACTTTC
TRBJ1-2	TRBV4-3	TRBD1	few	CASSHQGANLYGYTF	TGCGCCAGCAGCCATCAGGGGGCGAATCTCTATGGCTACACCTTC
TRBJ1-2	TRBV5-1	-	-	CASSLGGIYYGYTF	TGCGCCAGCAGTCTCGGGGGTATCTACTATGGCTACACCTTC
TRBJ2-7	TRBV7-2	TRBD2	-	CASSLGLAGGEQYF	TGTGCCAGCAGCTTGGGACTAGCGGGGGGCGAGCAGTACTTC
TRBJ1-2	TRBV30	TRBD1	-	CAWTGQFNYGYTF	TGTGCCTGGACGGGACAGTTCAACTATGGCTACACCTTC
TRBJ2-1	TRBV5-1	TRBD1	-	CASSRDRGSDEQFF	TGCGCCAGCAGCCGGGACAGGGGGTCAGATGAGCAGTTCTTC
TRBJ2-1	TRBV11-1	TRBD1	-	CASRRGDRVGNEQFF	TGTGCCAGCAGGCGAGGGGACAGGGTGGGCAATGAGCAGTTCTTC
TRBJ2-3	TRBV30	-	-	CAWSVTRTSSTDTQYF	TGTGCCTGGAGTGTTACGCGGACGTCTAGCACAGATACGCAGTATTTT